This T cell receptor (beta chain) was found in a study of tumor and adjacent non-tumor tissue in lung cancer. Study summary: Patients were aged about 31 to 76, around ten men and 5 women, stage I to III.

No cell sorting was done before RNA was extracted from the tissue. Distant lung tissue was collected more than 3 cm away from the tumor edge. Donors were chemotherapy-naive, newly diagnosed lung cancer surgical patients in China, August–late 2014. The table lists this clonotype with many counts. A modified ARM-PCR protocol with three rounds of nested PCR amplified TCRbeta. TCRdb reanalysed the multiplex PCR reads using MiXCR and keeps one entry per CDR3 protein. This table has around 39,000 distinct CDR3 sequences, less than 65% appearing once. The sequenced sample was distant non-tumor lung tissue. The receptor's source is a man aged 50-59 years with non-small cell lung cancer.

CDR3 amino acids: CAWSFGGGQPQHF. DNA of the CDR3: TGTGCCTGGAGTTTCGGGGGGGGCCAGCCCCAGCATTTT. The rearrangement links TRBV30 to TRBJ1-5, with D possibly TRBD1 on 6 matching bases. Germline assignment: CDR1 GTSNPN and CDR2 SVGIG (reference sequence). V was shortened by 2 bases and J by 7 bases, with 12 bases between the two germline ends. CDR3 length: 13 residues.